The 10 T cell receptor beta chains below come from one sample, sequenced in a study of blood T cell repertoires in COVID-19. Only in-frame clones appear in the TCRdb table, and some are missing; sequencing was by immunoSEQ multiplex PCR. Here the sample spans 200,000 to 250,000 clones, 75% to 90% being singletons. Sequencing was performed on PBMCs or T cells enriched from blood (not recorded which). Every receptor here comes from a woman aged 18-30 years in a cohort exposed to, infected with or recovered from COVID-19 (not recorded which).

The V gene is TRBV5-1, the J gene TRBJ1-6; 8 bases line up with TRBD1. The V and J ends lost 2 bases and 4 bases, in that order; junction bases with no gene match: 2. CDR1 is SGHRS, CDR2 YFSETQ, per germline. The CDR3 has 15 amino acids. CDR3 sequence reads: CASSLQGEYNSPLHF. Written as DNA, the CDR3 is TGCGCCAGCAGCTTACAGGGGGAGTATAATTCACCCCTCCACTTT.

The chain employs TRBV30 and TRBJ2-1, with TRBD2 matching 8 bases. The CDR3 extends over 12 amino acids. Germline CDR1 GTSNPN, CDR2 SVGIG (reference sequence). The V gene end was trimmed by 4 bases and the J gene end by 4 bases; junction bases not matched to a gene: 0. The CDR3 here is CAWTSGYNEQFF. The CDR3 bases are TGTGCCTGGACTAGCGGGTACAATGAGCAGTTCTTC.

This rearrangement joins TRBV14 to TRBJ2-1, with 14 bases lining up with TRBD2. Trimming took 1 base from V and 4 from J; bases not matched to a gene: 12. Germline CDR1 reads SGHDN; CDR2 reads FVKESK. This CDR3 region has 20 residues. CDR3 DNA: TGTGCCAGCAGCCAAGGACTAGCGGGGGGGCGGTTAAGATCTTACAATGAGCAGTTCTTC. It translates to CASSQGLAGGRLRSYNEQFF.

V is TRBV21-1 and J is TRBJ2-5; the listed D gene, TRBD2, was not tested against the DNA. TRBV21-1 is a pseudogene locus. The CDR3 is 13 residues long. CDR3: CASSKAPQETQYF. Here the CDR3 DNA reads TGTGCCAGCAGCAAAGCCCCGCAAGAGACCCAGTACTTC.

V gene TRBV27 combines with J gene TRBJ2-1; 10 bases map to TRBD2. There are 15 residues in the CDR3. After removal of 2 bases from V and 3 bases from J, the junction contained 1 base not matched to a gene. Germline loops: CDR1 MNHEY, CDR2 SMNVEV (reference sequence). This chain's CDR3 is CASSLGLAVYNEQFF. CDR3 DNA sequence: TGTGCCAGCAGTTTAGGACTAGCGGTCTACAATGAGCAGTTCTTC.

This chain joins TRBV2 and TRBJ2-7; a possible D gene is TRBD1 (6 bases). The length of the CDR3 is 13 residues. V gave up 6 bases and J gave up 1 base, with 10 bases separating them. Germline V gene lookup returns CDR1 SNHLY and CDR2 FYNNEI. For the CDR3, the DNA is TGTGCCAGCAGCTTCGGACAGTCCTACGAGCAGTACTTC. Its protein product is CASSFGQSYEQYF. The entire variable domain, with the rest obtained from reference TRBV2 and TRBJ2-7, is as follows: EPEVTQTPSHQVTQMGQEVILRCVPISNHLYFYWYRQILGQKVEFLVSFYNNEISEKSEIFDDQFSVERPDGSNFTLKIRSTKLEDSAMYFCASSFGQSYEQYFGPGTRLTVT.

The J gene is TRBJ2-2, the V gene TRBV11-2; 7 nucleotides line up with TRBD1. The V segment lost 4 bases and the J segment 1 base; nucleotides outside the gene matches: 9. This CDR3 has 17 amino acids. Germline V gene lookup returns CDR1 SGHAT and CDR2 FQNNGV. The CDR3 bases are TGTGCCAGCAGCTCGTACAGGGGAAAGGGGAACACCGGGGAGCTGTTTTTT. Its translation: CASSSYRGKGNTGELFF.

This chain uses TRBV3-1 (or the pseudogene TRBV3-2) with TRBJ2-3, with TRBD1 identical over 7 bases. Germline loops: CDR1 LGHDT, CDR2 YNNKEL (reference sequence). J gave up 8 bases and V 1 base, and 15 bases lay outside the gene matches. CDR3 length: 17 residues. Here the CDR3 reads CASSQGRDRVGFGTQYF. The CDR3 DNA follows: TGTGCCAGCAGCCAAGGCCGAGACAGGGTTGGATTTGGTACGCAGTATTTT.

In nucleotides, the CDR3 is TGCGCCAGCAGCCCGGGCCAGGGACTCGATGGCTACACCTTC. Amino acids: CASSPGQGLDGYTF. The V and J genes are TRBV5-1 and TRBJ1-2; D perhaps matches TRBD1 (5 bases). Germline V gene data show CDR1 as SGHRS and CDR2 as YFSETQ. The CDR3 runs to 14 residues. V was shortened by 4 bases and J by 6 bases, with 16 bases between the two germline ends.

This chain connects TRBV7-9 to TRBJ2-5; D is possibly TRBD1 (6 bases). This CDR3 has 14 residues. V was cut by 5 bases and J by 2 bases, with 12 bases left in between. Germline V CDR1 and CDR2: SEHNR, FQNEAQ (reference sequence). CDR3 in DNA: TGTGCCAGCAGCCCCGACAGGTCTCAAGAGACCCAGTACTTC. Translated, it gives CASSPDRSQETQYF.